Sequencing of this T cell receptor (beta chain) was carried out in a study of human T cells and chemical hapten exposure. On the study more broadly: Patients' scalps got diphenylcyclopropenone weekly throughout the roughly 25-week study.

Per germline, CDR1 LGHDT and CDR2 YNNKEL (reference sequence). This CDR3 has 12 residues. V was clipped by 3 bases and J by 8 bases; unmatched bases: 2. Only a few counts were recorded for this clonotype. Antigen specificity is unknown. Each CDR3 protein is one row after TCRdb ran MiXCR on the RACE reads. Of about 84,000 distinct CDR3 sequences in the sample, 8.5% to 12% were seen once. The time point: patch test 2, 6 weeks after DPC sensitization. Treatment in this sample: therapeutic diphenylcyclopropenone sensitization with weekly scalp DPC. People who gave samples had alopecia, were 18 to 70 years old, and were suitable for DPC. Broader study findings: DPC sensitization left the count of TCRs above 1 in 1000 unchanged.

Specimen: whole blood, collected in connection with sensitization to the hapten diphenylcyclopropenone (DPC). The TCR sequence derives from a woman between 50 and 59 years old with alopecia areata. Some clones in this sample may be carry-over from other donors' samples. The V call is TRBV3-1, the J call TRBJ2-3, with 7 bases aligning to TRBD2. The CDR3 spells CASSQGGATQYF. CDR3 DNA sequence: TGTGCCAGCAGCCAGGGAGGGGCTACGCAGTATTTT.